The following is a TCR beta chain sequence with its context. This sample was taken from a study of cytotoxic CD8 clonotypes in ibrutinib-treated CLL. Only in-frame clones appear in the TCRdb table, and some are missing; sequencing was by immunoSEQ multiplex PCR. The sample records around 330,000 clones, approximately 67% being singletons. CDR3 length: 13 residues. V shed 4 bases and J shed 2 bases, with 9 bases lying between them. Germline-derived CDR1 and CDR2 are LNHDA and SQIVND (reference sequence). The TCR sequence derives from a human donor with chronic lymphocytic leukemia. The J gene is TRBJ2-7, the V gene TRBV19, with a tentative D call TRBD2 (5 bases). Source: PBMCs, taken after 36 months of ibrutinib treatment. CDR3 nucleotide sequence: TGTGCCAGTAGTAGTACCGGGGCCTACGAGCAGTACTTC. It codes for CASSSTGAYEQYF.